This T cell receptor (beta chain) was sequenced during a study of T cell responses to AZD1222 COVID-19 vaccine. Profiling relied on immunoSEQ multiplex PCR, and the TCRdb table lists in-frame clones only, not all of them. The sample records roughly 150,000 clones, roughly 93% being singletons. On this clone: Its antigen is still unknown.

Study-wide findings and caveats: In the spike-specific TCR repertoire, nearly half reportedly target unmutated variant regions. Seropositivity was recorded at baseline in only a handful of AZD1222 recipients.

This specimen consisted of peripheral blood, obtained 28 days after the second AZD1222 dose. This sequence was found in an adult who received the AZD1222 COVID-19 vaccine.

In DNA, the CDR3 is TGTGCCAGCATCCCGGCGGGCAAAAATGAAAAACTGTTTTTT. Its translation is CASIPAGKNEKLFF. The chain links TRBV7-9 to TRBJ1-4; D uncertain. The CDR3 extends over 14 amino acids. Germline CDR1 is SEHNR and CDR2 is FQNEAQ (reference sequence). V was clipped by 7 bases and J by 5 bases, with 14 bases between them.